A single sample gave rise to the 9 T cell receptor beta chains below, sequenced in a study of blood T cell repertoires in COVID-19. Measured with immunoSEQ multiplex PCR; TCRdb has only the in-frame clones, and not every one. The sample holds 150,000 to 200,000 clones, 88% seen once. Sequencing was carried out using peripheral blood. The source of these receptors is a human donor in a cohort sampled during active COVID-19.

This clone was recorded once. The chain has TRBV2 and TRBJ1-4; D remains ambiguous. Trimming left V 4 bases short and J 7 bases short, with 7 bases between. The CDR3 runs to 12 residues. CDR1 and CDR2 from the germline V gene are SNHLY and FYNNEI. The CDR3 is CASSGLGEKLFF. As DNA, the CDR3 is TGTGCCAGCAGTGGACTGGGTGAAAAACTGTTTTTT.

This chain links TRBV6-2 or TRBV6-3 with TRBJ1-6, with 7 bases matching TRBD1. V trimming: 4 bases; J trimming: 3 bases; junction bases outside the gene matches: 6. Germline values: CDR1 MNHEY, CDR2 SVGEGT. There are 16 residues in the CDR3. The CDR3 sequence is CASSFSPGGYNSPLHF. The CDR3 DNA reads TGTGCCAGCAGTTTCAGTCCAGGGGGCTATAATTCACCCCTCCACTTT.

The rearrangement joins TRBV7-2 to TRBJ1-1; TRBD1 agrees at 8 bases. The CDR3 runs 19 residues. Germline CDR1 SGHTA, CDR2 FQGNSA. V gave up 0 bases and J gave up 2 bases; unmatched junction bases: 14. The CDR3 coding sequence is TGTGCCAGCAGCTTAGCAAGTTTCGGCAGGGGGCTCGTAAACACTGAAGCTTTCTTT. Its protein is CASSLASFGRGLVNTEAFF.

J is TRBJ1-6 and V is TRBV6-6; the D gene is possibly TRBD1 (6 bases). V shed 0 bases and J shed 6 bases, with 9 bases lying between them. This CDR3 is 15 amino acids long. Germline assignment: CDR1 MNHNY and CDR2 SVGAGI (reference sequence). CDR3 sequence: CASSYSDRSNSPLHF. CDR3 DNA sequence: TGTGCCAGCAGTTACTCCGACAGGAGTAATTCACCCCTCCACTTT.

V and J are TRBV5-1 and TRBJ2-7; 7 nucleotides align to TRBD1. The CDR3 sequence is 17 residues long. V was clipped by 0 bases and J by 3 bases; unmatched bases: 12. Germline CDR1 reads SGHRS; CDR2 reads YFSETQ. CDR3 amino acids: CASSLAGAKGAGYEQYF. In DNA, the CDR3 is TGCGCCAGCAGCTTGGCCGGCGCCAAGGGGGCCGGCTACGAGCAGTACTTC.

In its sample, this clone was seen once. The rearrangement links TRBV28 to TRBJ2-1; D not certain. With 1 base removed from V and 4 bases from J, the gap between germline ends came to 5 bases. This CDR3 is 13 amino acids long. Per germline, CDR1 MDHEN and CDR2 SYDVKM. CDR3 coding DNA: TGTGCCAGCAGTTTATCCCGGTACAATGAGCAGTTCTTC. Its translation: CASSLSRYNEQFF.

This sequence joins TRBV19 and TRBJ1-5; TRBD1 matches at 7 bases. This CDR3 comprises 14 residues. The germline V gene has CDR1 LNHDA and CDR2 SQIVND (reference sequence). J gave up 8 bases and V 7 bases, and 11 bases lay outside the gene matches. The DNA of the CDR3 is TGTGCCAGTAACCCTCCCACAGGGGTCGAGCCCCAGCATTTT. Translating it yields CASNPPTGVEPQHF.

The rearrangement uses TRBV11-2 and TRBJ2-7, with TRBD2 identical over 16 bases. After removal of 5 bases from V and 2 bases from J, the junction contained 6 bases not matched to a gene. The CDR3 length is 17 residues. CDR1 and CDR2 (germline): SGHAT, FQNNGV. As DNA, the CDR3 is TGTGCCAGCAGCCGACAGGGACTAGCGGGGGGGACCTACGAGCAGTACTTC. Protein sequence: CASSRQGLAGGTYEQYF.

The rearrangement uses TRBV9 and TRBJ2-7; 11 bases are a match to TRBD2. The length of the CDR3 is 14 residues. The V segment lost 4 bases and the J segment 3 bases; nucleotides outside the gene matches: 3. Germline CDR1 reads SGDLS; CDR2 reads YYNGEE. The CDR3 sequence is CASSSGTSGYEQYF. In DNA form, the CDR3 reads TGTGCCAGCAGCTCCGGGACTAGCGGCTACGAGCAGTACTTC. The whole variable domain, filled in from reference TRBV9 and TRBJ2-7, reads DSGVTQTPKHLITATGQRVTLRCSPRSGDLSVYWYQQSLDQGLQFLIQYYNGEERAKGNILERFSAQQFPDLHSELNLSSLELGDSALYFCASSSGTSGYEQYFGPGTRLTVT.